The sample holds one count of the clone carrying this T cell receptor (beta chain). This sample is drawn from a study of shared clonotypes between healthy human individuals. Deep level was the assay's run setting. Libraries were prepared by immunoSEQ multiplex PCR; TCRdb keeps only in-frame clonotypes and omits some of them. The sample yields some 2 million clones, 85% to 95% seen once. The sequenced sample was naive CD4+ T cells sorted from blood. Subset specified: CD45RA+ positively selected. The sequence was obtained from a man between 18 and 29 years old in good health.

Here the CDR3 reads CAWSVRTSQVETQYF. CDR3 sequence (DNA): TGTGCCTGGAGTGTACGTACTAGCCAGGTGGAGACCCAGTACTTC. This chain links TRBV30 with TRBJ2-5, with D tentatively TRBD2 (6 bases). V lost 0 bases to trimming and J lost 5 bases, with 16 bases between them. CDR1 is GTSNPN and CDR2 is SVGIG in the germline V gene (reference sequence). The CDR3 runs 15 residues.